Below are 10 T cell receptor beta chains sequenced from a single sample in a study of T cell responses to AZD1222 COVID-19 vaccine. The method was immunoSEQ multiplex PCR; TCRdb's version includes in-frame clones alone and lacks a portion of them. The sample yields over 100,000 clones, roughly nine tenths seen once. The sequencing here drew on peripheral blood, taken on day 0 of AZD1222 vaccination. These receptor sequences come from an adult in good health.

In nucleotides, the CDR3 is TGCGCCAGCAGCTCACAGGGCCAAGAGACCCAGTACTTC. It translates to CASSSQGQETQYF. This chain uses TRBV5-1 with TRBJ2-5, with a tentative D call TRBD1 (6 bases). This CDR3 contains 13 residues. V was shortened by 3 bases and J by 1 base, with 7 bases between the two germline ends. In germline, CDR1 is SGHRS, CDR2 YFSETQ.

CDR3 in DNA: TGTGCCAGCAGCTTTGTGGACGGGAACACTGAAGCTTTCTTT. It yields the protein CASSFVDGNTEAFF. The genes are TRBV7-9 and TRBJ1-1, with D unclear. CDR1 is SEHNR, CDR2 FQNEAQ, per germline (reference sequence). Trimming removed 3 bases at V and 1 base at J, with 9 bases between. There are 14 residues in the CDR3.

The chain uses TRBV5-1 and TRBJ1-1; 7 bases are a match to TRBD1. V gave up 4 bases and J gave up 4 bases; unmatched junction bases: 4. This CDR3 region has 13 residues. CDR1 is SGHRS and CDR2 is YFSETQ in the germline V gene. The CDR3 here is CASSPDRATEAFF. The CDR3 DNA reads as TGCGCCAGCAGCCCAGACAGGGCCACTGAAGCTTTCTTT.

This clone was counted between two and nine times. The chain joins TRBV10-1 to TRBJ2-7; 10 nucleotides align to TRBD1. The CDR3 is made up of 15 amino acids. Losses at the gene ends were 4 bases for V and 5 bases for J; bases not matched to a gene: 8. Germline CDR1 is WNHNN and CDR2 is SYGVQD (reference sequence). The CDR3 loop reads CASSGGRTGGDEQYV. In nucleotides, the CDR3 is TGCGCCAGCAGTGGTGGAAGGACAGGGGGGGACGAGCAGTACGTC.

The rearrangement links TRBV3-1 (or the pseudogene TRBV3-2) to TRBJ2-2, with a tentative D call TRBD2 (5 bases). CDR1 is LGHDT and CDR2 is YNNKEL in the germline V gene (reference sequence). The CDR3 length is 18 residues. V lost 0 bases to trimming and J lost 4 bases, with 18 bases between them. This CDR3 reads CASSQDRRGPRGTGELFF. As DNA, the CDR3 is TGTGCCAGCAGCCAAGATAGGAGAGGTCCCCGGGGCACCGGGGAGCTGTTTTTT.

The J gene is TRBJ2-1, the V gene TRBV11-3; D possibly uses TRBD1 or TRBD2 (5 bases each). The CDR3 length is 14 residues. Trimming removed 0 bases at V and 12 bases at J, with 15 bases between. The germline CDR1 and CDR2 sequences are SGHNT and YENEEA. CDR3 loop: CASSLDSTGRGQFF. The DNA of the CDR3 is TGTGCCAGCAGCTTAGATAGTACGGGACGAGGGCAGTTCTTC.

V is TRBV2 and J is TRBJ2-7, with D maybe TRBD1 (5 bases). The CDR3 sequence is 13 residues long. CDR1 and CDR2 (germline): SNHLY, FYNNEI. V was cut by 2 bases and J by 5 bases, with 10 bases left in between. CDR3 coding DNA: TGTGCCAGCAGTGAACGTCCAGGGCACGAGCAGTACGTC. Its protein product is CASSERPGHEQYV.

This clone was seen just once. The chain links TRBV7-8 to TRBJ2-2, with a weak D call TRBD2 (5 bases). In germline, CDR1 is SGHVS, CDR2 FQNEAQ. The CDR3 spans 14 residues. The ends were cut back, 8 bases at V and 2 bases at J, with 12 bases in the middle. Here the CDR3 reads CASPSEGNTGELFF. CDR3 DNA: TGTGCCAGCCCCTCCGAGGGAAACACCGGGGAGCTGTTTTTT.

The chain is built from TRBV5-4 and TRBJ1-2; perhaps TRBD1 as D (5 bases). V was cut by 4 bases and J by 0 bases, with 16 bases left in between. Germline V gives CDR1 SGHNT, CDR2 YYREEE (reference sequence). This CDR3 has 16 amino acids. CDR3 bases: TGTGCCAGCAGCCCAGCGCCGGGGCAATCTAACTATGGCTACACCTTC. As protein: CASSPAPGQSNYGYTF.

The V call is TRBV2, the J call TRBJ1-4; D ambiguous. There are 13 residues in the CDR3. Germline V gives CDR1 SNHLY, CDR2 FYNNEI. V lost 7 bases, J lost 4 bases, and 10 bases lay in between. CDR3 in amino acids: CASIAEYNEKLFF. Written as DNA, the CDR3 is TGTGCCAGCATAGCTGAATATAATGAAAAACTGTTTTTT.